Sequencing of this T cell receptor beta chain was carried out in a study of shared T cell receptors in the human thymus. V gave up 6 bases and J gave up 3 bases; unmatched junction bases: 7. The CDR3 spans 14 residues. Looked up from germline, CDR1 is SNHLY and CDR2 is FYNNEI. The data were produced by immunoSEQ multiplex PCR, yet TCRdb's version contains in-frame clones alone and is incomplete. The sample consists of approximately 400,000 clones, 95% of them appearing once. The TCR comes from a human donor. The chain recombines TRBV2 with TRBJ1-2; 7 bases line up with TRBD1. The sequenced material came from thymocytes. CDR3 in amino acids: CASRGTVGDYGYTF. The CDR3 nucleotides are TGTGCCAGCAGGGGGACAGTAGGGGACTATGGCTACACCTTC.